The TCR beta chain under discussion was sequenced for a study of regulatory T cells in long-lasting Graves disease. As for the study in general: By definition, persistent Graves' disease involved antithyroid drugs for over 5 years alongside positive TSH receptor antibodies.

To make TCR beta libraries, researchers used iRepertoire HTBI primers and Arm-PCR of CDR3 regions. TCRdb redid the calling of the multiplex PCR reads with MiXCR, one entry per CDR3 protein. The sample lists about 290,000 distinct CDR3 sequences; 20% to 25% were seen once. Sample time point: persistent/refractory GD, antithyroid drugs over 5 years with positive TRAb. Isolated PBMC RNA provided the starting material for the TCR library. The length of the CDR3 is 13 residues. With 6 bases removed from V and 4 bases from J, the gap between germline ends came to 7 bases. This clonotype was seen at least ten times. Its specificity is not known. Findings of the study overall: The study found TRBV28, TRBJ1-2 and TRBJ2-5 favored in persistent disease. Sample size was small, which may have lowered accuracy. Whereas new patients shared about 980 public clonotypes, persistent patients shared more, at about 2,700.

This receptor was identified in a female donor with Graves disease. J is TRBJ1-6 and V is TRBV12-3 or TRBV12-4; D is uncertain. This specimen was peripheral blood mononuclear cells (PBMCs), taken when the disease was refractory, from a patient treated with antithyroid drugs. CDR3 nucleotide sequence: TGTGCCAGCAGCGACCGGTATAATTCACCCCTCCACTTT. Residues: CASSDRYNSPLHF.